This T cell receptor (beta chain) was sequenced for a study of blood T cell repertoires in COVID-19. The overall study: Specimens from acute and convalescent COVID-19 originated in the United States, Italy and Spain. Sample material is recorded as cDNA or gDNA derived from T cells, B-cell-depleted T cells, or PBMCs.

There are 18 residues in the CDR3. In this sample, this clone turned up many times. Authors' methods: How many nucleated cells were present was estimated from reference gene primer amplification. Sequencing used immunoSEQ multiplex PCR; TCRdb keeps in-frame clones, though not all of them. Clone size and the V and J calls come from that table; the DNA yielded D and trimming. Of approximately 150,000 clones in the sample, about four fifths are singletons; the top ten hold around 8.8%. This chain joins TRBV21-1 and TRBJ2-3; no DNA check was done on the table's D call, TRBD2. TRBV21-1 is described as a pseudogene. This sequence originates from a human donor in a cohort sampled during active COVID-19. Input material: peripheral blood. The CDR3 is CASSKTGGRSGVQDTQYF. The CDR3 nucleotides read TGTGCCAGCAGCAAAACGGGCGGGAGGAGCGGGGTTCAGGATACGCAGTATTTT.